The present T cell receptor beta chain was sequenced within a study of T-cell memory formation after mild COVID-19. Turning to the study itself: The TCR clusters were mostly specific to one donor. Whole-study findings and limits: Some clones that responded were present in memory (sampled pre-infection), which suggests cross-reactive memory joined. What remained unconfirmed was the SARS-CoV-2 specificity of second-wave clones peaking on day 37.

The TCR alpha and TCR beta cDNA libraries, bearing sample barcodes and UMIs, were generated by 5'RACE using constant-segment primers. TCRdb analysed the 5' RACE reads with MiXCR anew, one entry per CDR3 protein. The sample includes roughly 600,000 distinct CDR3 sequences, over 15% of them seen just once. This CDR3 spans 17 amino acids. The V and J ends lost 3 bases and 2 bases, in that order; junction bases with no gene match: 7. Germline CDR1 DFQATT, CDR2 SNEGSKA (reference sequence). This clonotype was detected many times. The antigen remains unidentified. The chain links TRBV20-1 to TRBJ2-2; TRBD2 matches at 12 bases. The sequencing input was PBMCs or a T cell subset sorted from them (not recorded which). This clonotype was obtained from an adult woman who had mild COVID-19 (a few samples of this study predate the infection). Cell type and time point are not known. The CDR3 sequence: CSASAPGLAGNTGELFF. Written as DNA, the CDR3 is TGCAGTGCTAGTGCCCCGGGACTAGCGGGTAACACCGGGGAGCTGTTTTTT.